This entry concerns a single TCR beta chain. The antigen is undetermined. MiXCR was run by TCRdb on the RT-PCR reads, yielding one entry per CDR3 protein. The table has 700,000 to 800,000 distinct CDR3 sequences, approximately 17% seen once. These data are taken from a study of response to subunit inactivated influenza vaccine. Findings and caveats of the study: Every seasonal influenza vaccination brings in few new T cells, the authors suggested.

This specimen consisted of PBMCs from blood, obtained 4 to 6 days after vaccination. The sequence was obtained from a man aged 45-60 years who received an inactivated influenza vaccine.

CDR3 bases: TGTGCCAGCAGTTACGGCAGACTCACAGATACGCAGTATTTT. It encodes CASSYGRLTDTQYF. The chain combines TRBV12-3 or TRBV12-4 with TRBJ2-3; D is uncertain. The CDR3 is made up of 14 amino acids. V was cut by 4 bases and J by 2 bases, with 10 bases left in between.